Only one count was recorded for the clone carrying this T cell receptor beta chain. Its cognate antigen is unknown. The protocol was immunoSEQ multiplex PCR, while the TCRdb copy is restricted to in-frame clones and leaves out a portion. The sample has approximately 60,000 clones, around 83% seen once. These data belong to a study of T cell responses to AZD1222 COVID-19 vaccine. General study points: Donors were chiefly white British, with a greater number of females, and clonal diversity was perhaps underestimated.

Trimming shortened V by 5 bases and J by 1 base, and 9 bases separated the two germline ends. The CDR3 covers 13 residues. Germline lookup yields CDR1 SGHDT and CDR2 YYEEEE. This receptor was obtained from an adult in good health. The sample consisted of peripheral blood, taken on day 0 of MenACWY control vaccination. The genes are TRBV5-6 and TRBJ1-1; perhaps TRBD1 as D (5 bases). DNA for the CDR3: TGTGCCAGCAGTTCGACAGCGAACACTGAAGCTTTCTTT. It specifies CASSSTANTEAFF. Looking up the rest from reference TRBV5-6 and TRBJ1-1 gives the full variable domain: DAGVTQSPTHLIKTRGQQVTLRCSPKSGHDTVSWYQQALGQGPQFIFQYYEEEERQRGNFPDRFSGHQFPNYSSELNVNALLLGDSALYLCASSSTANTEAFFGQGTRLTVV.